This section outlines one T cell receptor (beta chain) sequence together with its context. Measured with immunoSEQ multiplex PCR; TCRdb has only the in-frame clones, and not every one. The data contain roughly 160,000 clones, approximately 91% of them singletons. The data were obtained in a study of blood T cell repertoires in COVID-19. The sequenced material came from peripheral blood. The sequence was obtained from a man aged 18 to 30 with COVID-19, enrolled during active disease.

The CDR3 coding sequence is TGTGCCAGCAGCTTAGGCGGGACAGGGGCTCTTAGGTCCTACGAGCAGTACTTC. It yields the protein CASSLGGTGALRSYEQYF. The rearrangement joins TRBV11-2 to TRBJ2-7; TRBD1 agrees at 10 bases. Germline V gene lookup returns CDR1 SGHAT and CDR2 FQNNGV. The CDR3 loop spans 18 amino acids. V was clipped by 1 base and J by 1 base; unmatched bases: 10.